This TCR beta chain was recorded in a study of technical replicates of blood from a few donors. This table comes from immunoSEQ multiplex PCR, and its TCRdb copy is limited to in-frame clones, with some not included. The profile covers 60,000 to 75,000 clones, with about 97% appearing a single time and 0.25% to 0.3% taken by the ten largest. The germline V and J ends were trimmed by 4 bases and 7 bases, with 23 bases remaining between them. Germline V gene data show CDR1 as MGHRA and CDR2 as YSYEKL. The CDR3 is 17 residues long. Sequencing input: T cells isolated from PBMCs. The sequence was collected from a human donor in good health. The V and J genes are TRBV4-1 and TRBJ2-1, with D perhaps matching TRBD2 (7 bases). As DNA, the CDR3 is TGCGCCAGCAGCCTTAATGCGGGGGCTTTAGGGAGGAATGAGCAGTTCTTC. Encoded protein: CASSLNAGALGRNEQFF.